One sample yielded the 9 T cell receptor beta chains listed below, sequenced in a study of T cell responses to AZD1222 COVID-19 vaccine (dated by TCRdb to the early 2020s). Library generation was performed with the immunoSEQ multiplex PCR assay. In TCRdb, the immuneACCESS table is reduced to in-frame sequences with V and J assigned. These tables do not hold every clone; where another copy was compared, an unresolved V gene accounts for under half, and the others remain unexplained. Present in this sample are 150,000 or so clones, more than 70% of which were seen just once. Around 2.1% of the sample is held by the ten biggest clonotypes. According to the study, the label for this sample's time point signals: baseline before first vaccination. This specimen consisted of peripheral blood, obtained on day 0 of AZD1222 vaccination. All receptors come from an adult in good health.

The chain links TRBV9 to TRBJ1-6; D not certain. The CDR3 extends over 13 amino acids. The V and J ends lost 3 bases and 8 bases respectively, with 9 bases between them. Germline assignment: CDR1 SGDLS and CDR2 YYNGEE. This CDR3 is CASSASMDSPLHF. The DNA for the CDR3 is TGTGCCAGCAGCGCCAGTATGGATTCACCCCTCCACTTT. The whole variable domain, remainder taken from reference TRBV9 and TRBJ1-6, is DSGVTQTPKHLITATGQRVTLRCSPRSGDLSVYWYQQSLDQGLQFLIQYYNGEERAKGNILERFSAQQFPDLHSELNLSSLELGDSALYFCASSASMDSPLHFGNGTRLTVT.

The chain couples TRBV19 to TRBJ1-1; 8 bases agree with TRBD1. This CDR3 has 15 amino acids. The germline V gene has CDR1 LNHDA and CDR2 SQIVND (reference sequence). V gave up 8 bases and J gave up 7 bases; unmatched junction bases: 15. CDR3 amino acids: CASRGTGQLRGEAFF. CDR3 bases: TGTGCCAGTCGGGGGACAGGCCAACTAAGGGGTGAAGCTTTCTTT.

The table lists this clone with a few counts. The rearrangement links TRBV28 to TRBJ2-3; a possible D gene is TRBD2 (6 bases). Trimming shortened V by 2 bases and J by 2 bases, and 14 bases separated the two germline ends. There are 16 residues in the CDR3. The germline V gene has CDR1 MDHEN and CDR2 SYDVKM. CDR3 sequence: CASSLDPERVTDTQYF. The CDR3 nucleotides read TGTGCCAGCAGTTTAGACCCCGAGCGGGTCACAGATACGCAGTATTTT.

This chain uses TRBV4-1 with TRBJ1-5; D remains ambiguous. The CDR3 spans 15 residues. Trimming shortened V by 0 bases and J by 5 bases, and 11 bases separated the two germline ends. Germline V gives CDR1 MGHRA, CDR2 YSYEKL. CDR3 amino acids: CASSQDDGAYQPQHF. CDR3 bases: TGCGCCAGCAGCCAAGACGACGGTGCCTATCAGCCCCAGCATTTT.

In its sample, this clone was seen once. The rearrangement uses TRBV5-4 and TRBJ1-6; D is possibly TRBD1 (5 bases). CDR1 is SGHNT and CDR2 is YYREEE in the germline V gene (reference sequence). The CDR3 spans 13 residues. Trimming stripped 10 bases from V and 7 bases from J, with 15 bases between. CDR3 nucleotide sequence: TGTGCCTTTCGGGACCTCGCGAATTCACCCCTCCACTTT. This translates into CAFRDLANSPLHF.

This clone occurred once. The genes are TRBV6-5 and TRBJ1-6; TRBD1 is a possible D gene (6 bases). The CDR3 runs 15 residues. Looked up from germline, CDR1 is MNHEY and CDR2 is SVGAGI. Trimming stripped 8 bases from V and 6 bases from J, with 17 bases between. As DNA, the CDR3 is TGTGCCAGCGGGTGGGGGGCGGCCGGTAATTCACCCCTCCACTTT. Protein product: CASGWGAAGNSPLHF.

The chain uses TRBV9 and TRBJ1-3, with D possibly matching TRBD1 (5 bases). V lost 0 bases and J lost 0, with 16 bases in between. Germline CDR1 is SGDLS and CDR2 is YYNGEE. This CDR3 contains 18 residues. CDR3 in amino acids: CASSVDQGGPSSGNTIYF. CDR3 in DNA: TGTGCCAGCAGCGTAGATCAGGGCGGTCCTAGCTCTGGAAACACCATATATTTT.

In this sample, this clone turned up once. The V gene is TRBV7-6, the J gene TRBJ2-7; perhaps D is TRBD1 or TRBD2 (5 bases each). Germline V gene data show CDR1 as SGHVS and CDR2 as FNYEAQ. This CDR3 comprises 16 residues. Trimming removed 1 base from V and 3 bases from J, with 16 bases in between. The CDR3 region is CASSLDASRGGYEQYF. The CDR3 DNA follows: TGTGCCAGCAGCTTAGATGCATCCCGGGGCGGCTACGAGCAGTACTTC.

V is TRBV5-1 and J is TRBJ2-3; tentative D call: TRBD1 (5 bases). V gave up 1 base and J gave up 5 bases, with 14 bases separating them. The CDR3 consists of 15 residues. Germline loops: CDR1 SGHRS, CDR2 YFSETQ. The CDR3 here is CASSLRGVEGDTQYF. CDR3 coding DNA: TGCGCCAGCAGCTTGAGGGGCGTTGAAGGAGATACGCAGTATTTT.